The 20 T cell receptor beta chains below all came from one sample that was sequenced in a study of blood T cell repertoires in COVID-19 (dated by TCRdb to 2020 to 2022). The library was obtained by the immunoSEQ multiplex PCR assay. What TCRdb holds here is the immuneACCESS table cut down to in-frame rearrangements. Part of the clones is not present; checked against another copy, under half of the missing clones reflect an unresolved V gene, and the others are unexplained. The sample has about 140,000 clones on record, 77% of them singletons. In total, the top ten clones hold around 9.5% of the sample. Source material: peripheral blood. These receptors came from a woman between 50 and 59 years old with active or convalescent COVID-19.

The chain couples TRBV5-8 to TRBJ1-6, with TRBD1 as a possible D gene (5 bases). Looked up from germline, CDR1 is SGHTS and CDR2 is YDEGEE. With 0 bases removed from V and 5 bases from J, the gap between germline ends came to 12 bases. This CDR3 has 16 residues. The CDR3 DNA is TGTGCCAGCAGCTTGGCAGGCAGGGCCGATAATTCACCCCTCCACTTT. Encoded protein: CASSLAGRADNSPLHF.

The rearrangement links TRBV7-2 to TRBJ1-3, with D perhaps TRBD1 (6 bases). Germline loops: CDR1 SGHTA, CDR2 FQGNSA. V was trimmed by 5 bases and J by 4 bases, leaving 15 bases between them. The CDR3 consists of 15 residues. This CDR3 reads CASSPTSGVGNTIYF. The DNA for the CDR3 is TGTGCCAGCAGCCCAACCTCAGGGGTGGGAAACACCATATATTTT.

In this sample, this clone turned up a few times. The rearrangement links TRBV5-1 to TRBJ1-2, with 9 bases matching TRBD1. Trimming took 4 bases from V and 8 from J; bases not matched to a gene: 6. CDR1 and CDR2 (germline): SGHRS, YFSETQ. There are 13 residues in the CDR3. As DNA, the CDR3 is TGCGCCAGCAGCCTTACAGGGGGCCAAGGCTACACCTTC. Its translation: CASSLTGGQGYTF.

The V call is TRBV28, the J call TRBJ1-2, with D possibly being TRBD1 (6 bases). Germline V gives CDR1 MDHEN, CDR2 SYDVKM. V lost 6 bases and J 7 bases, leaving 12 bases between the germline ends. The CDR3 totals 12 residues. The CDR3, as DNA: TGTGCCAGCAGCCTGGGACACCGTGGCTACACCTTC. Its protein product is CASSLGHRGYTF.

This clone was seen only once. Other nucleotide sequences from this sample produce the same CDR3. The chain has TRBV19 and TRBJ2-7, with a tentative D call TRBD2 (6 bases). Trimming cost V 3 bases and J 2 bases, with 11 bases left between them. The CDR3 is 14 residues long. CDR1 and CDR2 from the germline V gene are LNHDA and SQIVND (reference sequence). The CDR3 DNA sequence: TGTGCCAGTAGTATCGGCGCGGGAACCTACGAGCAGTACTTC. Protein product: CASSIGAGTYEQYF.

The chain has TRBV7-2 and TRBJ1-1; D is unclear. This CDR3 is 13 amino acids long. Trimming pared 0 bases from V and 0 bases from J, leaving 2 bases between. Germline V CDR1 and CDR2: SGHTA, FQGNSA. Here the CDR3 DNA reads TGTGCCAGCAGCTTAGCTATGAACACTGAAGCTTTCTTT. The encoded protein is CASSLAMNTEAFF.

The chain has TRBV3-1 (or the pseudogene TRBV3-2) and TRBJ2-7, with D tentatively TRBD1 (6 bases). The CDR3 extends over 14 amino acids. V gave up 1 base and J gave up 6 bases, with 13 bases separating them. From germline, CDR1 is LGHDT and CDR2 YNNKEL (reference sequence). The CDR3 spells CASSQARQAGEQYF. CDR3 DNA: TGTGCCAGCAGCCAAGCGAGACAGGCAGGCGAGCAGTACTTC.

The J gene is TRBJ2-7, the V gene TRBV7-2, with 8 bases lining up with TRBD1. The length of the CDR3 is 13 residues. V trimming: 4 bases; J trimming: 4 bases; junction bases outside the gene matches: 3. Germline values: CDR1 SGHTA, CDR2 FQGNSA. CDR3 nucleotides: TGTGCCAGCAGCTCACGGGACAGGTACGAGCAGTACTTC. Its protein is CASSSRDRYEQYF.

V usage is TRBV5-4 and J usage is TRBJ2-7; D is possibly TRBD2 (5 bases). The CDR3 runs to 15 residues. Germline V gene data show CDR1 as SGHNT and CDR2 as YYREEE (reference sequence). The V gene lost 2 bases and the J gene lost 3 bases, with 15 bases spanning the gap. Here the CDR3 reads CASSLAPTGNYEQYF. CDR3 nucleotide sequence: TGTGCCAGCAGCTTAGCGCCCACGGGGAACTACGAGCAGTACTTC. The full variable domain, its missing parts supplied by reference TRBV5-4 and TRBJ2-7, is ETGVTQSPTHLIKTRGQQVTLRCSSQSGHNTVSWYQQALGQGPQFIFQYYREEENGRGNFPPRFSGLQFPNYSSELNVNALELDDSALYLCASSLAPTGNYEQYFGPGTRLTVT.

J is TRBJ1-1 and V is TRBV2, with 7 bases identical to TRBD1. CDR1 and CDR2 from the germline V gene are SNHLY and FYNNEI. This CDR3 comprises 17 residues. The trim removed 3 bases at V and 3 bases at J, leaving 13 bases unmatched. The CDR3 DNA follows: TGTGCCAGCAGTGAGGCGGTACAGGGGTGGATCGACACTGAAGCTTTCTTT. Translating gives CASSEAVQGWIDTEAFF.

The chain is built from TRBV7-3 and TRBJ2-3, with a tentative D call TRBD1 (6 bases). V was cut by 8 bases and J by 2 bases, with 11 bases left in between. CDR3 size: 13 residues. Germline loops: CDR1 SGHTA, CDR2 FQGTGA. As DNA, the CDR3 is TGTGCCAGCGGAAGGGACAACACAGATACGCAGTATTTT. This codes for CASGRDNTDTQYF.

To note about this clone: Its ends do not fully match the called genes, so a read error is possible. CDR3 protein: CASSLVVWETQYF. CDR3 nucleotide sequence: TGTGCTAGCAGCTTAGTAGTATGGGAGACCCAGTACTTC. The chain employs TRBV7-7 and TRBJ2-5; D is unclear. This CDR3 contains 13 residues. CDR1 is SSHAT, CDR2 FNYEAQ, per germline (reference sequence).

This clone was found a few times. CDR3 region: CASSSLGTGNTEAFF. CDR3 nucleotide sequence: TGTGCCAGCAGCTCCCTGGGGACAGGGAACACTGAAGCTTTCTTT. The chain joins TRBV7-6 to TRBJ1-1; 8 bases fit TRBD1. Looked up from germline, CDR1 is SGHVS and CDR2 is FNYEAQ. The ends lost 4 bases at V and 1 base at J; junction bases unmatched: 5. CDR3 length: 15 residues.

This chain joins TRBV5-4 and TRBJ2-3; the match to TRBD1 covers 7 bases. The CDR3 covers 16 residues. J was trimmed by 3 bases and V by 0 bases; bases with no gene match: 7. CDR1 and CDR2 (germline): SGHNT, YYREEE (reference sequence). The CDR3 is CASSLGGQLETDTQYF. The CDR3 bases are TGTGCCAGCAGCTTGGGGGGACAGTTAGAGACAGATACGCAGTATTTT.

V is TRBV5-1 and J is TRBJ1-5; TRBD1 is a possible D gene (5 bases). The CDR3 runs to 14 residues. Germline CDR1 and CDR2: SGHRS and YFSETQ. The V gene lost 3 bases and the J gene lost 4 bases, with 11 bases spanning the gap. CDR3 sequence: CASSSGGGNQPQHF. DNA of the CDR3: TGCGCCAGCAGCTCGGGTGGGGGGAATCAGCCCCAGCATTTT.

The CDR3: CASSPPGSSGGASGAYGYTF. The DNA of the CDR3 is TGTGCCAGCTCACCACCGGGGTCGTCAGGGGGCGCGTCGGGGGCCTATGGCTACACCTTC. The genes are TRBV18 and TRBJ1-2, with 8 bases aligning to TRBD1. V gave up 0 bases and J gave up 4 bases; unmatched junction bases: 19. The germline V gene encodes CDR1 KGHSH and CDR2 LQKENI. The CDR3 sequence is 20 residues long.

The chain carries TRBV12-5 and TRBJ1-1; 8 nucleotides match TRBD1. Losses at the gene ends were 6 bases for V and 0 bases for J; bases not matched to a gene: 6. CDR1 is LGHNT and CDR2 is FRNRAP in the germline V gene. CDR3 size: 15 residues. DNA for the CDR3: TGTGCTAGTGGCCGAAGGACAGGGATGAACACTGAAGCTTTCTTT. This sequence encodes CASGRRTGMNTEAFF.

J is TRBJ1-2 and V is TRBV6-2 or TRBV6-3, with 9 bases aligning to TRBD1. CDR3 size: 13 residues. Germline V CDR1 and CDR2: MNHEY, SVGEGT. The ends lost 6 bases at V and 12 bases at J; junction bases unmatched: 11. CDR3 loop: CASRPPGTGKDTF. The CDR3 DNA is TGTGCCAGCAGGCCTCCCGGGACAGGGAAGGACACCTTC.

The J gene is TRBJ1-3, the V gene TRBV29-1; D possibly corresponds to TRBD1 (6 bases). The germline gives CDR1 SQVTM, CDR2 ANQGSEA. The V end lost 7 bases, the J end lost 4 bases, and 20 bases lay between the germline ends. The CDR3 is 15 amino acids. The CDR3 nucleotides are TGCAGCGCCCGAGTTGGGGGCCGTCGGGGAAACACCATATATTTT. This encodes CSARVGGRRGNTIYF. Drawing the rest from reference TRBV29-1 and TRBJ1-3, the complete variable domain is SAVISQKPSRDICQRGTSLTIQCQVDSQVTMMFWYRQQPGQSLTLIATANQGSEATYESGFVIDKFPISRPNLTFSTLTVSNMSPEDSSIYLCSARVGGRRGNTIYFGEGSWLTVV.

The V gene is TRBV18, the J gene TRBJ1-6; the match to TRBD1 covers 7 bases. V lost 2 bases and J lost 9; bases outside the gene matches: 13. Germline V gene data show CDR1 as KGHSH and CDR2 as LQKENI. The CDR3 spans 17 residues. CDR3: CASSPGTDDRRGSPLHF. Written as DNA, the CDR3 is TGTGCCAGCTCACCAGGGACAGATGACCGCAGAGGTTCACCCCTCCACTTT. The full variable domain, with the rest looked up from reference TRBV18 and TRBJ1-6, is NAGVMQNPRHLVRRRGQEARLRCSPMKGHSHVYWYRQLPEEGLKFMVYLQKENIIDESGMPKERFSAEFPKEGPSILRIQQVVRGDSAAYFCASSPGTDDRRGSPLHFGNGTRLTVT.